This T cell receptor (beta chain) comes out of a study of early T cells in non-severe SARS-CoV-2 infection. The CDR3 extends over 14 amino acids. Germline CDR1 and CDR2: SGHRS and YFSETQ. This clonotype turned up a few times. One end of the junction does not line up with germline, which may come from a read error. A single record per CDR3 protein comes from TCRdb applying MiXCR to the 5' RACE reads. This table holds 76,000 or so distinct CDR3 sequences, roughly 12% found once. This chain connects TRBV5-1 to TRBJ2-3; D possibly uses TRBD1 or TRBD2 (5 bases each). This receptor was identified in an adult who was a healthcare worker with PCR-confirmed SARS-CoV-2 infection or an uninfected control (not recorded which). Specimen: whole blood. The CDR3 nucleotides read TGCGCCAACAGCCTAGGGACGGCGACAGATACGCAGTATTTT. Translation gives CANSLGTATDTQYF.